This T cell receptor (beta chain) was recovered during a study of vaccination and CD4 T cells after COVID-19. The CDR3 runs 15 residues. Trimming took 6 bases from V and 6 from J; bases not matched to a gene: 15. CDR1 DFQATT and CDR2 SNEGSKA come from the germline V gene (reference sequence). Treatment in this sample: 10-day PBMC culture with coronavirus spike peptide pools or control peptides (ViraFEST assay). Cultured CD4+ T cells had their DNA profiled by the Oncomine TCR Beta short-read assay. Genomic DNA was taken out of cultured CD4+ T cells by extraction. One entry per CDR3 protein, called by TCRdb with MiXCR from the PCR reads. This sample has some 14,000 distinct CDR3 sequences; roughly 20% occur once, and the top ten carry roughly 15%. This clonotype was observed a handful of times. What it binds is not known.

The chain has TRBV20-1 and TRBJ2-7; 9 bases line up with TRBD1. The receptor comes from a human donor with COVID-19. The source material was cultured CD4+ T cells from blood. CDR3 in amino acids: CSALPPRDRVSEQYF. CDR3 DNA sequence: TGCAGTGCCCTCCCCCCCCGGGACAGGGTCTCCGAGCAGTACTTC.